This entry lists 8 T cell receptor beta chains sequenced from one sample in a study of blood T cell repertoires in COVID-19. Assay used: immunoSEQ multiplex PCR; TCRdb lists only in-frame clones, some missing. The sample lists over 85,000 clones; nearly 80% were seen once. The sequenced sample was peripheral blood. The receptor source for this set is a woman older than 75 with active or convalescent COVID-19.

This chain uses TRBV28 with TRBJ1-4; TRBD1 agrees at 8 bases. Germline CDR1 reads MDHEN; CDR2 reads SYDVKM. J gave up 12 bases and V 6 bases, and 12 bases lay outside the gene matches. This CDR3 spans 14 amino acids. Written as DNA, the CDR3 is TGTGCCAGCAGACGGACAGGGTCTGGGTGGGAACTGTTTTTT. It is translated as CASRRTGSGWELFF.

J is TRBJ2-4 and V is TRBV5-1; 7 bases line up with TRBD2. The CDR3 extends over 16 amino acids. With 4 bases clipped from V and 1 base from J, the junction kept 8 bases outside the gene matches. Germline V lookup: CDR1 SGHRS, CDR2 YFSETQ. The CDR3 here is CASSQWGGEAKNIQYF. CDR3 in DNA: TGCGCCAGCAGCCAATGGGGGGGAGAGGCCAAAAACATTCAGTACTTC.

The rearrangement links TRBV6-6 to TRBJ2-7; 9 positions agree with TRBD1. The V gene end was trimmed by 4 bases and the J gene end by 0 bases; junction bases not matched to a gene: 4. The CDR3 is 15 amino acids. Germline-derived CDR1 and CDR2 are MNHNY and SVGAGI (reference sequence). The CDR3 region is CASSSTGGLSYEQYF. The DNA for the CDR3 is TGTGCCAGCAGTTCCACAGGGGGCCTCTCCTACGAGCAGTACTTC.

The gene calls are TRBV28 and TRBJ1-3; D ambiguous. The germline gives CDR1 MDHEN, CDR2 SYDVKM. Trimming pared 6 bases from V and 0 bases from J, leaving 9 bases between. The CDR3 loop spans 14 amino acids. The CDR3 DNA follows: TGTGCCAGCAGATTACACGGCTCTGGAAACACCATATATTTT. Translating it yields CASRLHGSGNTIYF.

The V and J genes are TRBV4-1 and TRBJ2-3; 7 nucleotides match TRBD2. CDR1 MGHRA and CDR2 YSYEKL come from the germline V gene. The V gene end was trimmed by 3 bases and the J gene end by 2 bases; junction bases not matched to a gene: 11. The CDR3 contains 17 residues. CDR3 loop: CASSQGPVAGVTDTQYF. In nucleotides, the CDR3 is TGCGCCAGCAGCCAGGGGCCAGTAGCGGGCGTCACAGATACGCAGTATTTT.

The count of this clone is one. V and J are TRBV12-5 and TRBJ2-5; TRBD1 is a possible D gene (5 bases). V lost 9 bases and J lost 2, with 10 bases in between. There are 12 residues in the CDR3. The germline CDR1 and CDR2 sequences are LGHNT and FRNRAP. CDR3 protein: CASQGLQETQYF. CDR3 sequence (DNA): TGTGCTAGCCAGGGCCTACAAGAGACCCAGTACTTC.

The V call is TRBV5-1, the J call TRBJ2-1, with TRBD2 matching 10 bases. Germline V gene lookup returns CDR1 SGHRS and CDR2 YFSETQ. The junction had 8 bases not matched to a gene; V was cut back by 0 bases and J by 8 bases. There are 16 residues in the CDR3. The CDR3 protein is CASSLAPSGSGDEQFF. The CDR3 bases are TGCGCCAGCAGCTTGGCTCCTAGCGGGAGCGGAGATGAGCAGTTCTTC.

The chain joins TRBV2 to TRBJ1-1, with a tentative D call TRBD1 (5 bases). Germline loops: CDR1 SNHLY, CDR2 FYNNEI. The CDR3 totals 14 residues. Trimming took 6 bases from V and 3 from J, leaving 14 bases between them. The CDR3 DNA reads TGTGCCAGCAGGTCTCTTAAGGGGTACACTGAAGCTTTCTTT. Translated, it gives CASRSLKGYTEAFF.